The 25 T cell receptor beta chains in this list originate from one sample, sequenced in a study of blood T cell repertoires in COVID-19. Sequencing was performed with immunoSEQ multiplex PCR; in TCRdb, only in-frame clones are kept and a portion is missing. The sample yields 400,000 to 450,000 clones, approximately 90% seen once. The sample comprised peripheral blood. These receptors were obtained from a woman in her forties or fifties with COVID-19, enrolled during active disease.

The sample holds one count of this clone. The chain has TRBV27 and TRBJ2-7; 9 bases line up with TRBD1. V was clipped by 3 bases and J by 3 bases; unmatched bases: 6. The CDR3 extends over 15 amino acids. Germline-derived CDR1 and CDR2 are MNHEY and SMNVEV (reference sequence). CDR3 loop: CASSFRTGAFYEQYF. CDR3 coding DNA: TGTGCCAGCAGTTTCAGGACAGGGGCATTCTACGAGCAGTACTTC.

CDR3 bases: TGTGCCAGCAGCTTCTCAGGGAGCAATCAGCCCCAGCATTTT. Its protein product is CASSFSGSNQPQHF. The chain carries TRBV7-9 and TRBJ1-5; TRBD1 might be the D (5 bases). The CDR3 runs 14 residues. CDR1 is SEHNR, CDR2 FQNEAQ, per germline (reference sequence). Trimming removed 3 bases at V and 1 base at J, with 7 bases between.

V and J are TRBV2 and TRBJ1-1, with D maybe TRBD1 (5 bases). CDR1 and CDR2 from the germline V gene are SNHLY and FYNNEI. V lost 7 bases to trimming and J lost 4 bases, with 22 bases between them. The CDR3 runs 16 residues. The CDR3 DNA follows: TGTGCCAGCACTGACGGGGCAGGGAGGATGGGCACTGAAGCTTTCTTT. Translating it yields CASTDGAGRMGTEAFF.

CDR3 nucleotides: TGTGCCAGCAGCCAAGCACAGGCGGGGCCCGCCTACGAGCAGTACTTC. Its protein is CASSQAQAGPAYEQYF. The chain has TRBV4-2 and TRBJ2-7; weak D call: TRBD2 (6 bases). CDR3 length: 16 amino acids. The germline V gene has CDR1 LGHNA and CDR2 YNFKEQ. V was shortened by 1 base and J by 2 bases, with 15 bases between the two germline ends.

The DNA for the CDR3 is TGTGCCAGTAGTTACTCCGGGACAGGGGTCACAGATACGCAGTATTTT. This translates into CASSYSGTGVTDTQYF. This chain uses TRBV19 with TRBJ2-3; 10 bases agree with TRBD1. Germline loops: CDR1 LNHDA, CDR2 SQIVND (reference sequence). The CDR3 has 16 residues. J gave up 2 bases and V 5 bases, and 7 bases lay outside the gene matches.

This chain links TRBV5-1 with TRBJ1-1; D may be TRBD1 (6 bases). The CDR3 has 13 residues. Trimming removed 5 bases at V and 4 bases at J, with 12 bases between. The germline V gene has CDR1 SGHRS and CDR2 YFSETQ. The CDR3 sequence is CASSYRVSTEAFF. The CDR3, as DNA: TGCGCCAGCAGTTACAGGGTGAGCACTGAAGCTTTCTTT.

This sequence joins TRBV9 and TRBJ1-4, with TRBD1 as a possible D gene (5 bases). The CDR3 is 18 residues long. The V gene's germline CDR1 is SGDLS and CDR2 YYNGEE. V was shortened by 0 bases and J by 0 bases, with 15 bases between the two germline ends. CDR3 sequence: CASSVGGGAKSTNEKLFF. CDR3 DNA sequence: TGTGCCAGCAGCGTAGGAGGAGGGGCGAAATCAACTAATGAAAAACTGTTTTTT.

The chain joins TRBV5-6 to TRBJ2-7, with a tentative D call TRBD2 (5 bases). This CDR3 is built from 12 residues. Germline CDR1 and CDR2: SGHDT and YYEEEE. Trimming stripped 3 bases from V and 4 bases from J, with 8 bases between. The CDR3 reads CASSYRGYEQYF. As DNA, the CDR3 is TGTGCCAGCAGCTATCGAGGGTACGAGCAGTACTTC.

This chain joins TRBV12-3 or TRBV12-4 and TRBJ1-2; TRBD1 might be the D (5 bases). V gave up 6 bases and J gave up 2 bases, with 10 bases separating them. The CDR3 consists of 13 residues. The CDR3 DNA reads TGTGCCAGCAGCCAGGGATCCAACTATGGCTACACCTTC. This translates into CASSQGSNYGYTF.

This chain uses TRBV29-1 with TRBJ1-1; D is unresolved. CDR1 is SQVTM, CDR2 ANQGSEA, per germline. The V end was cut by 3 bases, the J end by 6 bases, with 8 bases between. This CDR3 has 11 amino acids. This chain's CDR3 is CSVEEKSEAFF. The CDR3 bases are TGCAGCGTTGAGGAGAAATCTGAAGCTTTCTTT.

The rearrangement uses TRBV3-1 (or the pseudogene TRBV3-2) and TRBJ1-1; a weak D match, TRBD1 (6 bases). There are 12 residues in the CDR3. CDR1 is LGHDT, CDR2 YNNKEL, per germline (reference sequence). V shed 4 bases and J shed 7 bases, with 10 bases lying between them. CDR3 DNA: TGTGCCAGCAGCCCAGGACAGTTTGAAGCTTTCTTT. Protein product: CASSPGQFEAFF.

The gene calls are TRBV30 and TRBJ1-4; a weak D match, TRBD1 (5 bases). Germline V gives CDR1 GTSNPN, CDR2 SVGIG (reference sequence). Deletions cut 5 bases from V and 5 bases from J, with 18 bases between. The CDR3 is made up of 15 amino acids. CDR3 region: CAWDPVGGGNEKLFF. The CDR3 DNA sequence: TGTGCCTGGGATCCCGTTGGCGGGGGAAATGAAAAACTGTTTTTT.

This clone was seen only once. The V gene is TRBV6-6, the J gene TRBJ2-1; D is perhaps TRBD1 (6 bases). The V gene's germline CDR1 is MNHNY and CDR2 SVGAGI (reference sequence). Trimming cost V 6 bases and J 9 bases, with 12 bases left between them. This CDR3 is built from 12 residues. Here the CDR3 reads CASRRGMGEQFF. The CDR3 DNA reads as TGTGCCAGCAGAAGGGGGATGGGTGAGCAGTTCTTC.

The V call is TRBV19, the J call TRBJ2-5; D is possibly TRBD1 (6 bases). The CDR3 is made up of 13 amino acids. The V and J ends lost 5 bases and 4 bases respectively, with 11 bases between them. CDR1 LNHDA and CDR2 SQIVND come from the germline V gene (reference sequence). The CDR3 bases are TGTGCCAGTAGTGTAGGGGGAGCAGAGACCCAGTACTTC. Encoded protein: CASSVGGAETQYF.

The rearrangement links TRBV19 to TRBJ1-1, with D hard to call. The V gene's germline CDR1 is LNHDA and CDR2 SQIVND (reference sequence). This CDR3 comprises 16 residues. Trimming removed 6 bases at V and 4 bases at J, with 21 bases between. As DNA, the CDR3 is TGTGCCAGTAGGCCGTGGGCTGAGAGTGTAAGCACTGAAGCTTTCTTT. Encoded protein: CASRPWAESVSTEAFF. The variable domain in full, with the rest retrieved from reference TRBV19 and TRBJ1-1, is DGGITQSPKYLFRKEGQNVTLSCEQNLNHDAMYWYRQDPGQGLRLIYYSQIVNDFQKGDIAEGYSVSREKKESFPLTVTSAQKNPTAFYLCASRPWAESVSTEAFFGQGTRLTVV.

The gene calls are TRBV19 and TRBJ2-1; D call uncertain. Looked up from germline, CDR1 is LNHDA and CDR2 is SQIVND (reference sequence). V was trimmed by 0 bases and J by 3 bases, leaving 9 bases between them. CDR3 length: 15 residues. CDR3 nucleotides: TGTGCCAGTAGTATAGAGGTGGGCCGCTACAATGAGCAGTTCTTC. Its translation is CASSIEVGRYNEQFF.

This clone was picked up a small number of times. The CDR3 DNA sequence: TGTGCCAGCAGTCGCGGGTATCAGGGGCGAAATTCACCCCTCCACTTT. Amino acids: CASSRGYQGRNSPLHF. V is TRBV5-8 and J is TRBJ1-6; D perhaps matches TRBD1 (6 bases). This CDR3 is built from 16 residues. Germline-derived CDR1 and CDR2 are SGHTS and YDEGEE. The V end was cut by 5 bases, the J end by 7 bases, with 19 bases between.

V gene TRBV27 combines with J gene TRBJ2-7; 7 bases map to TRBD2. The V gene end was trimmed by 7 bases and the J gene end by 4 bases; junction bases not matched to a gene: 19. This CDR3 is 17 amino acids long. Germline V gene data show CDR1 as MNHEY and CDR2 as SMNVEV (reference sequence). The CDR3 here is CASIPLGGDSSRYEQYF. The CDR3 coding sequence is TGTGCCAGCATCCCGCTTGGGGGGGATTCTAGTCGATACGAGCAGTACTTC.

This clone appeared a single time. Here the CDR3 DNA reads TGTGCCAGCTCCACAGGGTTTAATTCACCCCTCCACTTT. Translating it yields CASSTGFNSPLHF. The chain employs TRBV12-3 or TRBV12-4 and TRBJ1-6; TRBD1 might be the D (6 bases). CDR3 size: 13 residues. Trimming shortened V by 8 bases and J by 6 bases, and 11 bases separated the two germline ends.

The V gene is TRBV12-3 or TRBV12-4, the J gene TRBJ2-7, with D possibly matching TRBD2 (7 bases). V lost 11 bases and J 7 bases, leaving 18 bases between the germline ends. This CDR3 has 12 amino acids. This CDR3 is CAGQRTGGEQYF. The CDR3 DNA sequence: TGTGCCGGACAGCGGACGGGGGGTGAGCAGTACTTC.

This chain connects TRBV19 to TRBJ1-6, with TRBD1 matching over 7 bases. Germline V CDR1 and CDR2: LNHDA, SQIVND (reference sequence). The CDR3 length is 16 residues. J was trimmed by 5 bases and V by 3 bases; bases with no gene match: 7. The CDR3 DNA follows: TGTGCCAGTAGTATTGCAGGGGGGAGCGATAATTCACCCCTCCACTTT. It is translated as CASSIAGGSDNSPLHF.

This clone showed up just once. The chain employs TRBV9 and TRBJ1-2; weak D call: TRBD1 (5 bases). The germline CDR1 and CDR2 sequences are SGDLS and YYNGEE. The CDR3 has 14 residues. Trimming removed 0 bases at V and 8 bases at J, with 14 bases between. CDR3 DNA sequence: TGTGCCAGCAGCGTAGACTCCAGGGCCGAGGGCTACACCTTC. It translates to CASSVDSRAEGYTF.

The chain is built from TRBV5-1 and TRBJ1-5; 9 bases are a match to TRBD1. V was pared by 4 bases and J by 8 bases, with 7 bases of the junction left unmatched. CDR1 and CDR2 (germline): SGHRS, YFSETQ. This CDR3 is 14 amino acids long. The CDR3 sequence is CASSLTGGEEPQHF. The CDR3 DNA reads TGCGCCAGCAGCCTAACAGGGGGCGAGGAGCCCCAGCATTTT. Complete variable domain (other parts from reference TRBV5-1 and TRBJ1-5): KAGVTQTPRYLIKTRGQQVTLSCSPISGHRSVSWYQQTPGQGLQFLFEYFSETQRNKGNFPGRFSGRQFSNSRSEMNVSTLELGDSALYLCASSLTGGEEPQHFGDGTRLSIL.

The chain couples TRBV5-5 to TRBJ1-4, with TRBD1 as a possible D gene (5 bases). CDR3 length equals 16 residues. Trimming stripped 0 bases from V and 3 bases from J, with 12 bases between. Germline CDR1 reads SGHKS; CDR2 reads YYEKEE (reference sequence). Here the CDR3 DNA reads TGTGCCAGCAGCTTGGCGTCGGGGGGAGCTAATGAAAAACTGTTTTTT. Protein product: CASSLASGGANEKLFF.

The chain recombines TRBV24-1 with TRBJ2-1, with a possible D match to TRBD2 (5 bases). Germline CDR1 reads KGHDR; CDR2 reads SFDVKD. Deletions cut 2 bases from V and 6 bases from J, with 16 bases between. The CDR3 runs 16 residues. The DNA for the CDR3 is TGTGCCACCAGTGATTCCTCCGGGATTCTTCCCAATGAGCAGTTCTTC. Its protein product is CATSDSSGILPNEQFF.